One and the same sample provided the 8 T cell receptor beta chains below, sequenced in a study of post-analysis software for immune sequencing data. General study findings and limits: The study found TRBV5-6, TRBV5-1 and TRBV20-1 among about five TRBV segments more frequent in patients than controls.

These TCRs are of unknown antigen specificity. Incorporated into the TCR beta cDNA libraries were unique molecular identifiers, which served to reduce PCR and sequencing biases. One entry per CDR3 protein results from TCRdb running MiXCR on the PCR reads. The sample holds approximately 570,000 distinct CDR3 sequences, roughly 46% seen once. The sequenced sample was blood. The receptors derive from a girl between 10 and 17 years old with multiple sclerosis.

This clonotype was seen a few times. The V and J genes are TRBV9 and TRBJ2-7; tentatively, D is TRBD2 (6 bases). The germline V gene encodes CDR1 SGDLS and CDR2 YYNGEE. The CDR3 runs to 14 residues. The germline V and J ends were trimmed by 0 bases and 2 bases, with 9 bases remaining between them. CDR3 in DNA: TGTGCCAGCAGCGTAGCGGGGGATCCCTACGAGCAGTACTTC. It encodes CASSVAGDPYEQYF.

The chain links TRBV5-1 to TRBJ1-1, with D unclear. The V end was cut by 3 bases, the J end by 0 bases, with 12 bases between. This CDR3 has 15 amino acids. CDR1 and CDR2 from the germline V gene are SGHRS and YFSETQ. The CDR3 loop reads CASSSGRIMNTEAFF. CDR3 nucleotide sequence: TGCGCCAGCAGCTCCGGACGGATCATGAACACTGAAGCTTTCTTT.

V gene TRBV3-1 combines with J gene TRBJ2-1, with D unresolved. The CDR3 loop spans 13 amino acids. V was clipped by 1 base and J by 10 bases, with 11 bases between them. The germline V gene encodes CDR1 LGHDT and CDR2 YNNKEL (reference sequence). The CDR3 protein is CASSQGYRGEQFF. Written as DNA, the CDR3 is TGTGCCAGCAGCCAAGGTTACCGAGGCGAGCAGTTCTTC.

This clonotype was seen once. The chain couples TRBV5-1 to TRBJ1-4; D perhaps matches TRBD1 (5 bases). The CDR3 runs to 14 residues. The V gene's germline CDR1 is SGHRS and CDR2 YFSETQ. Trimming stripped 5 bases from V and 2 bases from J, with 10 bases between. The CDR3 here is CASSGGTTNEKLFF. DNA for the CDR3: TGCGCCAGCAGTGGGGGAACTACTAATGAAAAACTGTTTTTT.

The genes are TRBV6-5 and TRBJ1-2; tentative D call: TRBD1 (5 bases). The length of the CDR3 is 15 residues. V was trimmed by 4 bases and J by 3 bases, leaving 15 bases between them. CDR1 MNHEY and CDR2 SVGAGI come from the germline V gene. The CDR3 region is CASSSTQGSDYGYTF. CDR3 sequence (DNA): TGTGCCAGCAGTTCAACCCAGGGTTCGGACTATGGCTACACCTTC.

This sequence joins TRBV20-1 and TRBJ2-1; D is ambiguous. Trimming stripped 1 base from V and 4 bases from J, with 8 bases between. Germline V gene lookup returns CDR1 DFQATT and CDR2 SNEGSKA (reference sequence). This CDR3 comprises 13 residues. In DNA, the CDR3 is TGCAGTGCTAGAGGGGGATATTACAATGAGCAGTTCTTC. Its protein is CSARGGYYNEQFF.

The rearrangement links TRBV30 to TRBJ1-2; no reliable D call. The CDR3 extends over 10 amino acids. Germline CDR1 and CDR2: GTSNPN and SVGIG (reference sequence). The V gene lost 0 bases and the J gene lost 12 bases, with 8 bases spanning the gap. CDR3 nucleotide sequence: TGTGCCTGGAGTGTAATGATGAACACCTTC. Amino acid sequence: CAWSVMMNTF.

This clonotype was found a few times. The chain employs TRBV4-1 and TRBJ2-3, with 8 bases aligning to TRBD1. The CDR3 consists of 16 residues. V shed 1 base, J shed 4 bases, and the junction held 7 bases outside the gene matches. Germline lookup yields CDR1 MGHRA and CDR2 YSYEKL. As DNA, the CDR3 is TGCGCCAGCAGCCAAGGAGACAGGGGAGCGGCAGATACGCAGTATTTT. Protein sequence: CASSQGDRGAADTQYF.